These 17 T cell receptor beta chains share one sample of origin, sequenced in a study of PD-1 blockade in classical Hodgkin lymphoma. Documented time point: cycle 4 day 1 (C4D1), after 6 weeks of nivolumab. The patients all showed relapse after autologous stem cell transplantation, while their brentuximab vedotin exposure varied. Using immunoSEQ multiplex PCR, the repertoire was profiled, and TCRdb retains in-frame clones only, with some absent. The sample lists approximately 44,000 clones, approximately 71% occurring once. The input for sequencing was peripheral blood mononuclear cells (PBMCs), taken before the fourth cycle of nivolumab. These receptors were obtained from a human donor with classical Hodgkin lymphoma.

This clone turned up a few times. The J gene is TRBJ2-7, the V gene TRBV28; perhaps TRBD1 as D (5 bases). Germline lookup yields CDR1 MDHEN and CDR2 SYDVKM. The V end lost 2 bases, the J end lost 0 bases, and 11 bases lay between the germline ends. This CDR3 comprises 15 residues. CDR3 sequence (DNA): TGTGCCAGCAGTTTACAGGGAAGGGACTCCTACGAGCAGTACTTC. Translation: CASSLQGRDSYEQYF.

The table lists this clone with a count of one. The CDR3 nucleotides read TGTGCCACCAGAAACAGGGAGAACGAGCAGTACTTC. Its protein product is CATRNRENEQYF. This chain joins TRBV15 and TRBJ2-7; possible D gene TRBD1, 6 bases. Germline V lookup: CDR1 LNHNV, CDR2 YYDKDF (reference sequence). The V and J ends lost 6 bases and 5 bases respectively, with 11 bases between them. This CDR3 contains 12 residues.

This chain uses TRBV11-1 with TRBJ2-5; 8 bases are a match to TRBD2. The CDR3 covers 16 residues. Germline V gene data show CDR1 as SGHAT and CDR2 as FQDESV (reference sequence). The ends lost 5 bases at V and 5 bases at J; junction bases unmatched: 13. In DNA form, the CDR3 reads TGTGCCAGCAGCCGACGTACGACTAGCGCCCAGGAGACCCAGTACTTC. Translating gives CASSRRTTSAQETQYF.

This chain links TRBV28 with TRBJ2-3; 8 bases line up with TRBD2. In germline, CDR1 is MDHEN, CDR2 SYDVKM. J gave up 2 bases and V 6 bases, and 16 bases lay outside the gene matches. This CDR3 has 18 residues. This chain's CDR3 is CASSGSPSGGLITDTQYF. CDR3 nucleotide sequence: TGTGCCAGCAGCGGATCCCCAAGCGGGGGACTCATCACAGATACGCAGTATTTT.

CDR3 amino acids: CASSPWNVGGIGDTQYF. CDR3 sequence (DNA): TGTGCCAGCTCACCATGGAATGTCGGGGGGATTGGAGATACGCAGTATTTT. The rearrangement uses TRBV18 and TRBJ2-3; 7 bases are a match to TRBD2. V lost 2 bases and J lost 5; bases outside the gene matches: 13. Germline V CDR1 and CDR2: KGHSH, LQKENI. This CDR3 has 17 amino acids.

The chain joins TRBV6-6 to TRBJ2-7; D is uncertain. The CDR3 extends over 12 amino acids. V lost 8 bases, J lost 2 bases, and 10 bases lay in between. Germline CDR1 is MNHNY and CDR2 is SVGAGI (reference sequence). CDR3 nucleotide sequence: TGTGCCAGCCGGGCACTAACCTACGAGCAGTACTTC. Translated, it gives CASRALTYEQYF.

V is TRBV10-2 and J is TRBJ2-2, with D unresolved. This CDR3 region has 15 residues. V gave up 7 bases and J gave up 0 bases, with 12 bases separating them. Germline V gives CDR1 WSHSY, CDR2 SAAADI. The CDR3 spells CASILGPTNTGELFF. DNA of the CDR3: TGCGCCAGCATTCTAGGGCCTACGAACACCGGGGAGCTGTTTTTT.

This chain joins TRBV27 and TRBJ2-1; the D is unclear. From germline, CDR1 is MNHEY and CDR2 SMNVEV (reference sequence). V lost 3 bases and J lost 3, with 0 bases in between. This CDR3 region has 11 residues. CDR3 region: CASSFYNEQFF. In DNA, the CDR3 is TGTGCCAGCAGTTTCTACAATGAGCAGTTCTTC.

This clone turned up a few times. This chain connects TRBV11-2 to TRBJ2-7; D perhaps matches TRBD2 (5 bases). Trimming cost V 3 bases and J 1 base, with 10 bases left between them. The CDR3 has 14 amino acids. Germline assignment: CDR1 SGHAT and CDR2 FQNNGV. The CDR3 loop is CASSFMGRSYEQYF. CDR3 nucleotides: TGTGCCAGCAGCTTCATGGGGAGATCCTACGAGCAGTACTTC.

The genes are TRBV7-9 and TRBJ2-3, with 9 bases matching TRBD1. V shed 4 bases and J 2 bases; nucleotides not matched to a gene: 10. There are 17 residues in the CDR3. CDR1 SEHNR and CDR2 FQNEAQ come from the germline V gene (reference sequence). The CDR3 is CASSSRTGEGATDTQYF. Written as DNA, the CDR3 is TGTGCCAGCAGCTCACGGACAGGGGAGGGGGCCACAGATACGCAGTATTTT.

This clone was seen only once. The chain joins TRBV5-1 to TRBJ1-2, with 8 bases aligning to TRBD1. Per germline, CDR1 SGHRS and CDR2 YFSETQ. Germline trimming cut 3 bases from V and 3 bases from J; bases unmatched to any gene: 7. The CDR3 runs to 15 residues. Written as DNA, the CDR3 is TGCGCCAGCAGCTCGTTAGACAGGGGAGACTATGGCTACACCTTC. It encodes CASSSLDRGDYGYTF.

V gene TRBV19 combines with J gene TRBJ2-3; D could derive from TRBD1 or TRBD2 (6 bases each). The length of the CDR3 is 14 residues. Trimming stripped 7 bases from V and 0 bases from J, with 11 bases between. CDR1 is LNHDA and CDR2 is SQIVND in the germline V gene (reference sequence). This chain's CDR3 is CASTSGASTDTQYF. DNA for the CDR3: TGTGCCAGTACCTCGGGGGCCAGCACAGATACGCAGTATTTT.

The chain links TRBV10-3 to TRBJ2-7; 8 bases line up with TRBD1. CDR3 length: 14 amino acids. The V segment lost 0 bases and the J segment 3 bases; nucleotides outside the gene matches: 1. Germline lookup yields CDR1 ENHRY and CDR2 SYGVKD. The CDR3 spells CAISESDRGYEQYF. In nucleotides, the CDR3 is TGTGCCATCAGTGAGTCAGACAGGGGCTACGAGCAGTACTTC.

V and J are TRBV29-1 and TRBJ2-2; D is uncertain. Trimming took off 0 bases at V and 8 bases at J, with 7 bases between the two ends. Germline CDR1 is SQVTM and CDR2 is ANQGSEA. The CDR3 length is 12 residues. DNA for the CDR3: TGCAGCGTTGAAGATGCCTCAGGGGAGCTGTTTTTT. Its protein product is CSVEDASGELFF.

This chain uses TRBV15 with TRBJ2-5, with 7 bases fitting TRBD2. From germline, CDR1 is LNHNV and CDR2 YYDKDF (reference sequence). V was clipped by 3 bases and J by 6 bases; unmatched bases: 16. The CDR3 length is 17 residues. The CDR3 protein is CATSSHPWGGDGKTQYF. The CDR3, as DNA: TGTGCCACCAGCAGTCACCCATGGGGGGGGGATGGGAAGACCCAGTACTTC.

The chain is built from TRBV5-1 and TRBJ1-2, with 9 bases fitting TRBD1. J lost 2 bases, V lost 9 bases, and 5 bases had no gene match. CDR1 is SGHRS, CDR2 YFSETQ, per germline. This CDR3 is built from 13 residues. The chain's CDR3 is CAIGTGSNYGYTF. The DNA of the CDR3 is TGCGCCATAGGGACAGGGTCGAACTATGGCTACACCTTC.

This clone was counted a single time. The CDR3 DNA follows: TGTGCCAGCAGCTCAACCCGCCCTGAAGCTTTCTTT. Its protein product is CASSSTRPEAFF. V gene TRBV5-6 combines with J gene TRBJ1-1; D uncertain. The germline gives CDR1 SGHDT, CDR2 YYEEEE. The V end lost 3 bases, the J end lost 6 bases, and 9 bases lay between the germline ends. This CDR3 spans 12 amino acids.